A single sample is the source of the 23 T cell receptor beta chains below, sequenced in a study of OX40 agonist ivuxolimab in advanced cancers. Sequencing used immunoSEQ multiplex PCR; TCRdb keeps in-frame clones, though not all of them. The profile shows 75,000 to 100,000 clones, 84% of them singletons. The sequencing here drew on CD4+ or CD8+ T cells sorted from blood, taken in a trial of the OX40 agonist ivuxolimab. The receptors shown here come from an adult with an advanced solid tumor such as melanoma, head and neck, liver or kidney cancer.

The rearrangement links TRBV20-1 to TRBJ1-1; weak D call: TRBD1 (5 bases). This CDR3 has 11 amino acids. V was pared by 6 bases and J by 5 bases, with 10 bases between. Germline CDR1 reads DFQATT; CDR2 reads SNEGSKA (reference sequence). CDR3 DNA sequence: TGCAGTGCAATTCCAGGGACTGAAGCTTTCTTT. Protein product: CSAIPGTEAFF.

The chain recombines TRBV11-2 with TRBJ2-5; 9 positions agree with TRBD1. Germline V gene data show CDR1 as SGHAT and CDR2 as FQNNGV. V lost 4 bases to trimming and J lost 5 bases; unmatched junction nucleotides: 17. CDR3 length: 18 amino acids. This CDR3 reads CASSYNRRLQGAAETQYF. CDR3 coding DNA: TGTGCCAGCAGCTATAACCGAAGACTACAGGGGGCGGCGGAGACCCAGTACTTC.

V and J are TRBV5-6 and TRBJ1-2; D gene unclear. V dropped 2 bases and J dropped 1 base, with 6 bases sitting between them. Germline CDR1 and CDR2: SGHDT and YYEEEE. The CDR3 is 13 residues long. The CDR3 spells CASSFSSNYGYTF. The CDR3 bases are TGTGCCAGCAGCTTCTCCAGTAACTATGGCTACACCTTC.

CDR3 region: CSVVSIQANIEKLFF. The CDR3 DNA follows: TGCAGCGTTGTTTCCATACAAGCGAACATTGAAAAACTGTTTTTT. The chain joins TRBV29-1 to TRBJ1-4; the D is unclear. The V and J ends lost 4 bases and 7 bases respectively, with 19 bases between them. This CDR3 is 15 amino acids long. CDR1 and CDR2 from the germline V gene are SQVTM and ANQGSEA.

The chain uses TRBV5-1 and TRBJ2-7; 8 nucleotides match TRBD1. Looked up from germline, CDR1 is SGHRS and CDR2 is YFSETQ. The CDR3 contains 15 residues. V dropped 4 bases and J dropped 4; count of bases not matched to a gene: 10. The CDR3 loop is CASSPEGQASYEQYF. The CDR3 nucleotides are TGCGCCAGCAGCCCGGAGGGACAGGCATCATACGAGCAGTACTTC.

The rearrangement links TRBV5-1 to TRBJ1-4; no reliable D call. Germline CDR1 reads SGHRS; CDR2 reads YFSETQ. The V gene lost 2 bases and the J gene lost 5 bases, with 10 bases spanning the gap. The CDR3 has 14 residues. CDR3 nucleotides: TGCGCCAGCAGCTTAGCCACGGTAAATGAAAAACTGTTTTTT. Translating it yields CASSLATVNEKLFF.

This chain links TRBV6-6 with TRBJ2-1, with 7 bases fitting TRBD2. The CDR3 extends over 15 amino acids. The germline V gene has CDR1 MNHNY and CDR2 SVGAGI (reference sequence). V lost 2 bases to trimming and J lost 7 bases; unmatched junction nucleotides: 8. The CDR3: CASSYGRGVGNEQFF. The CDR3, as DNA: TGTGCCAGCAGTTACGGACGGGGGGTGGGGAATGAGCAGTTCTTC.

This chain joins TRBV11-2 and TRBJ2-7, with D perhaps matching TRBD2 (5 bases). Per germline, CDR1 SGHAT and CDR2 FQNNGV. The CDR3 has 15 residues. Trimming removed 4 bases from V and 3 bases from J, with 16 bases in between. CDR3: CASSSTDSFLYEQYF. The CDR3 DNA reads as TGTGCCAGCAGCTCGACGGACTCATTCCTCTACGAGCAGTACTTC.

The genes are TRBV27 and TRBJ2-1; 7 bases line up with TRBD2. This CDR3 region has 15 residues. Germline V CDR1 and CDR2: MNHEY, SMNVEV (reference sequence). Germline trimming cut 2 bases from V and 6 bases from J; bases unmatched to any gene: 7. CDR3: CASSLKGGLVNEQFF. Here the CDR3 DNA reads TGTGCCAGCAGTTTAAAGGGAGGGCTGGTCAATGAGCAGTTCTTC.

This chain connects TRBV6-6 to TRBJ1-1; TRBD1 aligns across 9 bases. Germline V gives CDR1 MNHNY, CDR2 SVGAGI (reference sequence). J lost 6 bases, V lost 5 bases, and 10 bases had no gene match. This CDR3 contains 15 residues. The DNA for the CDR3 is TGTGCCAGCAGTCCCACAGGGGGCAGAACTGCTGAAGCTTTCTTT. It encodes CASSPTGGRTAEAFF.

The rearrangement uses TRBV15 and TRBJ2-3, with a tentative D call TRBD2 (6 bases). Germline V gene sequence: CDR1 LNHNV, CDR2 YYDKDF (reference sequence). The CDR3 length is 14 residues. The germline V and J ends were trimmed by 7 bases and 2 bases, with 13 bases remaining between them. The CDR3 coding sequence is TGTGCCACCATGGACGGAGGGAACACAGATACGCAGTATTTT. Translating gives CATMDGGNTDTQYF.

The CDR3, as DNA: TGTGCCAGCAGTTACCACACTGAAGCTTTCTTT. As protein: CASSYHTEAFF. The V gene is TRBV6-5, the J gene TRBJ1-1; D unresolved. This CDR3 has 11 amino acids. Germline V gene lookup returns CDR1 MNHEY and CDR2 SVGAGI. Between the trimmed V and J ends, which lost 2 bases and 3 bases, there was a span of 1 base.

The chain employs TRBV7-2 and TRBJ1-1; D gene unclear. V lost 5 bases and J lost 6, with 16 bases in between. CDR1 SGHTA and CDR2 FQGNSA come from the germline V gene. The CDR3 contains 14 residues. CDR3 nucleotides: TGTGCCAGCAGCCCCGACTGGGGATCCGCTGAAGCTTTCTTT. It encodes CASSPDWGSAEAFF.

The V call is TRBV5-1, the J call TRBJ1-2, with D possibly TRBD1 on 5 matching bases. The CDR3 is 15 residues long. V was pared by 0 bases and J by 4 bases, with 13 bases between. Germline V gives CDR1 SGHRS, CDR2 YFSETQ. The CDR3 DNA sequence: TGCGCCAGCAGCTTGGGGGGACTGACGGCCTATGGCTACACCTTC. This sequence encodes CASSLGGLTAYGYTF.

The gene calls are TRBV5-8 and TRBJ1-4; D possibly corresponds to TRBD1 (5 bases). Germline V gene data show CDR1 as SGHTS and CDR2 as YDEGEE. This CDR3 is 13 amino acids long. V lost 2 bases, J lost 10 bases, and 12 bases lay in between. In nucleotides, the CDR3 is TGTGCCAGCAGCTTACCGGGACTTGGAAAACTGTTTTTT. It encodes CASSLPGLGKLFF.

This rearrangement joins TRBV27 to TRBJ2-1, with a tentative D call TRBD2 (5 bases). The CDR3 has 15 residues. Per germline, CDR1 MNHEY and CDR2 SMNVEV (reference sequence). Trimming pared 2 bases from V and 6 bases from J, leaving 14 bases between. The CDR3 here is CASSLTRESTNEQFF. As DNA, the CDR3 is TGTGCCAGCAGTTTAACAAGGGAGTCGACCAATGAGCAGTTCTTC.

V and J are TRBV7-2 and TRBJ1-1, with 8 bases lining up with TRBD1. The germline V gene encodes CDR1 SGHTA and CDR2 FQGNSA. V dropped 2 bases and J dropped 5; count of bases not matched to a gene: 4. The CDR3 runs to 14 residues. The CDR3 reads CASSLRTGRTEAFF. CDR3 bases: TGTGCCAGCAGCTTACGGACAGGGAGGACTGAAGCTTTCTTT.

The rearrangement uses TRBV6-6 and TRBJ2-3, with D hard to call. The germline CDR1 and CDR2 sequences are MNHNY and SVGAGI (reference sequence). The V end lost 7 bases, the J end lost 2 bases, and 13 bases lay between the germline ends. The CDR3 spans 14 residues. The CDR3 coding sequence is TGTGCCAGCAATTCAATAGTCTACACAGATACGCAGTATTTT. Amino acids: CASNSIVYTDTQYF.

The chain couples TRBV5-1 to TRBJ2-7; 9 nucleotides align to TRBD1. This CDR3 region has 14 residues. Trimming at V came to 4 bases and at J to 6 bases, leaving 8 bases not matched to a gene. Germline V gives CDR1 SGHRS, CDR2 YFSETQ. The chain's CDR3 is CASSPPGTGSEQYF. CDR3 bases: TGCGCCAGCAGCCCCCCCGGGACAGGGAGCGAGCAGTACTTC.

This clone is a singleton in its sample. V usage is TRBV6-6 and J usage is TRBJ1-6; a weak D match, TRBD1 (6 bases). CDR3 length: 14 amino acids. CDR1 is MNHNY, CDR2 SVGAGI, per germline (reference sequence). Trimming took 0 bases from V and 18 from J, leaving 18 bases between them. CDR3 amino acids: CASSYSSGHQGSHF. Written as DNA, the CDR3 is TGTGCCAGCAGTTACTCGTCGGGGCACCAGGGGAGCCACTTT.

The rearrangement links TRBV4-3 to TRBJ1-1, with 9 bases matching TRBD1. CDR3 length: 15 amino acids. The junction had 7 bases not matched to a gene; V was cut back by 8 bases and J by 0 bases. The germline CDR1 and CDR2 sequences are LGHNA and YSLEER. CDR3 in DNA: TGCGCCAGCCGGGGACAGGGACGCCTGAACACTGAAGCTTTCTTT. Its protein is CASRGQGRLNTEAFF.

The rearrangement links TRBV19 to TRBJ2-7, with 7 bases fitting TRBD2. The CDR3 is 15 amino acids. Germline CDR1 reads LNHDA; CDR2 reads SQIVND (reference sequence). V lost 3 bases to trimming and J lost 1 base; unmatched junction nucleotides: 6. The CDR3 DNA sequence: TGTGCCAGTAGTATCGCCTGGGAGGGGTCCTACGAGCAGTACTTC. It is translated as CASSIAWEGSYEQYF.

The CDR3 is CASSASGTAYGYTF. The CDR3 DNA is TGTGCCAGCAGCGCATCCGGGACTGCGTATGGCTACACCTTC. This chain connects TRBV7-9 to TRBJ1-2; D possibly corresponds to TRBD1 (5 bases). In germline, CDR1 is SEHNR, CDR2 FQNEAQ (reference sequence). This CDR3 has 14 amino acids. Trimming pared 5 bases from V and 5 bases from J, leaving 15 bases between.